Only a few counts were recorded for the clone carrying this TCR beta chain. The antigen remains unidentified. A second PCR of roughly 7 to 11 cycles used a sample-barcoded 5' primer and a J-beta primer mix. Each cDNA molecule received a tag from a template-switch adaptor that had 12 random nucleotides. TCRdb reprocessed the 5' RACE reads via MiXCR and lists one record per CDR3 protein. The table records around 800,000 distinct CDR3 sequences, around 25% of them present only once. The data originate from a study of blood T cells in healthy people across ages. Study-wide findings and caveats: Naive CD4+ cells and diversity were both higher in long-lived donors than in aged donors. From one million sequenced T cells, diversity estimates were lower bounds.

Trimming stripped 0 bases from V and 13 bases from J, with 15 bases between. CDR1 SGHAT and CDR2 FQNNGV come from the germline V gene. This CDR3 spans 13 amino acids. Another study also made use of these data, one on T cells of mothers and their children. That work contributes: Nine systemically healthy Caucasian donors: three mothers, six children.

Source material: blood. The rearrangement links TRBV11-2 to TRBJ2-5; possibly TRBD2 for D (5 bases). This receptor was identified in a boy aged 10-17 years in good health. The CDR3 here is CASSLDQGPSLYF. The DNA of the CDR3 is TGTGCCAGCAGCTTAGATCAAGGGCCTAGCCTGTACTTC.